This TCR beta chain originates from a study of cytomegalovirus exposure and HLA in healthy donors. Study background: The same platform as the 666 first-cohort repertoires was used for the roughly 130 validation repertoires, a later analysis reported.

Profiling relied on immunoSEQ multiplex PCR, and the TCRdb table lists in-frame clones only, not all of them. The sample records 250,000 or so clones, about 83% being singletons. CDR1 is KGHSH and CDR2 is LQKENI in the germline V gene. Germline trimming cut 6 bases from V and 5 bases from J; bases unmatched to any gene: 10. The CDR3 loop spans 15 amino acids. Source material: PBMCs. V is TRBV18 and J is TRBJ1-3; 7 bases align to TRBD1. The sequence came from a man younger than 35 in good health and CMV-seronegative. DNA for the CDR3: TGTGCCAGCTCCCCCGCCTCACAGGGGCGAAACACCATATATTTT. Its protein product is CASSPASQGRNTIYF.